The 11 T cell receptor beta chains given below trace back to one sample, sequenced in a study of blood T cell repertoires in COVID-19. Measured with immunoSEQ multiplex PCR; TCRdb has only the in-frame clones, and not every one. The sample includes about 160,000 clones, more than 60% seen only once; the top ten take 2.8%. Sequenced input: peripheral blood. The receptors shown here come from a man in his 70s with acute or convalescent COVID-19.

This clone was seen once. The rearrangement uses TRBV19 and TRBJ1-1; D is perhaps TRBD1 (6 bases). Trimming stripped 5 bases from V and 0 bases from J, with 16 bases between. Per the germline V gene, CDR1 is LNHDA and CDR2 is SQIVND (reference sequence). This CDR3 is 16 amino acids long. In DNA, the CDR3 is TGTGCCAGTAGTTCAACAGGGAATAAGGTGAACACTGAAGCTTTCTTT. It specifies CASSSTGNKVNTEAFF.

Note on this clone: Different DNA sequences within this sample yield the same CDR3. V and J are TRBV5-1 and TRBJ1-2; 8 bases are shared with TRBD1. The CDR3 is 14 residues long. Germline lookup yields CDR1 SGHRS and CDR2 YFSETQ. Trimming cost V 5 bases and J 2 bases; bases outside gene matches: 5. CDR3: CASSSTGGNYGYTF. CDR3 DNA: TGCGCCAGCAGTTCCACAGGGGGGAACTATGGCTACACCTTC. The full variable domain, its missing parts supplied by reference TRBV5-1 and TRBJ1-2, is KAGVTQTPRYLIKTRGQQVTLSCSPISGHRSVSWYQQTPGQGLQFLFEYFSETQRNKGNFPGRFSGRQFSNSRSEMNVSTLELGDSALYLCASSSTGGNYGYTFGSGTRLTVV.

V is TRBV11-2 and J is TRBJ1-2; D is uncertain. The CDR3 contains 13 residues. The V end lost 2 bases, the J end lost 2 bases, and 6 bases lay between the germline ends. Germline V gene lookup returns CDR1 SGHAT and CDR2 FQNNGV. The CDR3 sequence: CASSLQSNYGYTF. DNA of the CDR3: TGTGCCAGCAGCTTACAGTCAAACTATGGCTACACCTTC.

This clone was recorded many times. The chain carries TRBV6-5 and TRBJ2-7, with D possibly being TRBD2 (5 bases). Germline-derived CDR1 and CDR2 are MNHEY and SVGAGI. Trimming shortened V by 2 bases and J by 3 bases, and 11 bases separated the two germline ends. This CDR3 spans 14 amino acids. CDR3 amino acids: CASSYAGVGYEQYF. The CDR3 bases are TGTGCCAGCAGTTACGCCGGGGTCGGCTACGAGCAGTACTTC.

This clone has just one count. The chain carries TRBV19 and TRBJ1-4; D is ambiguous. V was shortened by 6 bases and J by 8 bases, with 16 bases between the two germline ends. The CDR3 sequence is 14 residues long. In germline, CDR1 is LNHDA, CDR2 SQIVND (reference sequence). Here the CDR3 DNA reads TGTGCCAGTAGCAAGACCGGGAGTAGAGAAAAACTGTTTTTT. Translation gives CASSKTGSREKLFF.

V is TRBV2 and J is TRBJ2-1; TRBD2 aligns across 7 bases. Germline-derived CDR1 and CDR2 are SNHLY and FYNNEI. The V and J ends lost 8 bases and 8 bases, in that order; junction bases with no gene match: 9. This CDR3 has 13 residues. The CDR3 reads CASGRGVWHEQFF. CDR3 nucleotides: TGTGCCAGCGGCCGGGGGGTATGGCATGAGCAGTTCTTC.

The rearrangement uses TRBV6-5 and TRBJ1-5, with D unclear. The CDR3 sequence is 12 residues long. V lost 10 bases to trimming and J lost 5 bases, with 12 bases between them. The V gene's germline CDR1 is MNHEY and CDR2 SVGAGI. CDR3 protein: CATKNGDQPQHF. DNA for the CDR3: TGTGCCACCAAGAACGGGGATCAGCCCCAGCATTTT.

The chain employs TRBV19 and TRBJ1-3; a weak D match, TRBD1 (5 bases). Trimming took 10 bases from V and 0 from J, leaving 7 bases between them. In germline, CDR1 is LNHDA, CDR2 SQIVND (reference sequence). The CDR3 is made up of 12 amino acids. The CDR3 protein is CATQGSGNTIYF. The CDR3 region has the DNA TGTGCCACCCAGGGCTCTGGAAACACCATATATTTT.

The genes are TRBV5-7 and TRBJ2-4; D is unclear. TRBV5-7 counts as an open reading frame of uncertain function. Trimming cost V 6 bases and J 0 bases, with 7 bases left between them. The CDR3 covers 13 residues. CDR3 nucleotide sequence: TGTGCCAGCAACAATTTAGCCAAAAACATTCAGTACTTC. Its translation is CASNNLAKNIQYF.

The chain combines TRBV5-8 with TRBJ2-3; 16 bases match TRBD2. V was clipped by 0 bases and J by 4 bases; unmatched bases: 5. This CDR3 has 18 amino acids. From germline, CDR1 is SGHTS and CDR2 YDEGEE. The CDR3: CASSLEGLAGGPADTQYF. The CDR3 DNA follows: TGTGCCAGCAGCTTGGAGGGACTAGCGGGGGGGCCGGCAGATACGCAGTATTTT. The full variable domain, with the rest looked up from reference TRBV5-8 and TRBJ2-3, is EAGVTQSPTHLIKTRGQQATLRCSPISGHTSVYWYQQALGLGLQFLLWYDEGEERNRGNFPPRFSGRQFPNYSSELNVNALELEDSALYLCASSLEGLAGGPADTQYFGPGTRLTVL.

This clone was observed a single time. The V gene is TRBV5-1, the J gene TRBJ1-3; the D gene is possibly TRBD1 (6 bases). Trimming pared 5 bases from V and 7 bases from J, leaving 19 bases between. CDR1 is SGHRS and CDR2 is YFSETQ in the germline V gene. The CDR3 is made up of 15 amino acids. Here the CDR3 DNA reads TGCGCCAGCAGATCTACAGGGACCAATATGAACACCATATATTTT. Translated: CASRSTGTNMNTIYF.